The sequence of this T cell receptor (beta chain) was determined in a study of control samples from healthy donors and cancer patients. Assay used: immunoSEQ multiplex PCR; TCRdb lists only in-frame clones, some missing. The repertoire holds 100,000 to 150,000 clones, with less than 95% as singletons. The germline gives CDR1 SEHNR, CDR2 FQNEAQ (reference sequence). V gave up 5 bases and J gave up 1 base, with 8 bases separating them. The CDR3 has 14 residues. This sequence originates from a man aged 18 to 29 in good health. J is TRBJ2-2 and V is TRBV7-9, with D perhaps matching TRBD1 (6 bases). Sample: blood. The CDR3 bases are TGTGCCAGCAGCCAACAGGGGAACACCGGGGAGCTGTTTTTT. Amino acids: CASSQQGNTGELFF.